Listed below are T cell receptor beta chains from one sample, sequenced in a study of T cell responses to AZD1222 COVID-19 vaccine. Sequencing used immunoSEQ multiplex PCR; TCRdb keeps in-frame clones, though not all of them. Found here are around 96,000 clones, 85% to 95% of them singletons; the top ten hold 11%. The sample in question was peripheral blood, obtained 28 days after the second AZD1222 dose. Receptors originate from an adult who received the AZD1222 COVID-19 vaccine. The CDR3 runs from the conserved cysteine through the conserved F or W. A D gene is named only where the DNA matches it firmly. The size of a clone is reported for some rows only, either as once, few or many, or as a class for expanded clones.

clone_size: NA; d_call: NA; cdr3_length: 14; j_call: TRBJ1-1; v_call: TRBV6-5; cdr3_aa: CASSYEWGNTEAFF; cdr3_nt: TGTGCCAGCAGTTACGAGTGGGGGAACACTGAAGCTTTCTTT
clone_size: NA; d_call: NA; cdr3_length: 14; j_call: TRBJ1-1; v_call: TRBV3-1/TRBV3-2; cdr3_aa: CASSQGRWGTEAFF; cdr3_nt: TGTGCCAGCAGCCAAGGGCGTTGGGGCACTGAAGCTTTCTTT
clone_size: few; d_call: NA; cdr3_length: 13; j_call: TRBJ2-7; v_call: TRBV19; cdr3_aa: CASSNYRDYEQYF; cdr3_nt: TGTGCCAGTAGTAACTACAGGGACTACGAGCAGTACTTC
clone_size: NA; d_call: NA; cdr3_length: 12; j_call: TRBJ1-2; v_call: TRBV6-1; cdr3_aa: CASSGDNYGYTF; cdr3_nt: TGTGCCAGCAGTGGGGATAACTATGGCTACACCTTC
clone_size: NA; d_call: NA; cdr3_length: 13; j_call: TRBJ2-5; v_call: TRBV27; cdr3_aa: CASSLGPKETQYF; cdr3_nt: TGTGCCAGCTCATTAGGACCGAAAGAGACCCAGTACTTC
clone_size: NA; d_call: TRBD1; cdr3_length: 15; j_call: TRBJ2-2; v_call: TRBV5-1; cdr3_aa: CASSSTGTNTGELFF; cdr3_nt: TGCGCCAGCAGCTCGACAGGGACGAACACCGGGGAGCTGTTTTTT
clone_size: NA; d_call: NA; cdr3_length: 12; j_call: TRBJ2-1; v_call: TRBV6-5; cdr3_aa: CASSYSGVEQFF; cdr3_nt: TGTGCCAGCAGTTACTCAGGGGTTGAGCAGTTCTTC
clone_size: NA; d_call: TRBD2; cdr3_length: 15; j_call: TRBJ2-7; v_call: TRBV27; cdr3_aa: CASSLGAGGPYEQYF; cdr3_nt: TGTGCCAGCAGTTTAGGAGCGGGAGGGCCCTACGAGCAGTACTTC
clone_size: NA; d_call: NA; cdr3_length: 17; j_call: TRBJ1-3; v_call: TRBV10-3; cdr3_aa: CAISEGGWGGSGNTIYF; cdr3_nt: TGTGCCATCAGTGAGGGAGGGTGGGGAGGATCTGGAAACACCATATATTTT
clone_size: NA; d_call: NA; cdr3_length: 13; j_call: TRBJ1-1; v_call: TRBV28; cdr3_aa: CASILQGNTEAFF; cdr3_nt: TGTGCCAGCATCCTCCAGGGGAACACTGAAGCTTTCTTT
clone_size: NA; d_call: TRBD1; cdr3_length: 16; j_call: TRBJ1-5; v_call: TRBV15; cdr3_aa: CATSRAGQRGNQPQHF; cdr3_nt: TGTGCCACCAGCAGAGCGGGACAGCGGGGCAATCAGCCCCAGCATTTT
clone_size: NA; d_call: NA; cdr3_length: 15; j_call: TRBJ2-7; v_call: TRBV21-1; cdr3_aa: CASSKGAGGPYEQYF; cdr3_nt: TGTGCCAGCAGCAAAGGGGCGGGAGGGCCCTACGAGCAGTACTTC
clone_size: NA; d_call: TRBD1; cdr3_length: 15; j_call: TRBJ1-4; v_call: TRBV11-2; cdr3_aa: CASSTYRGRAEKLFF; cdr3_nt: TGTGCCAGCAGCACCTACAGGGGGCGCGCGGAAAAACTGTTTTTT
clone_size: NA; d_call: NA; cdr3_length: 13; j_call: TRBJ2-3; v_call: TRBV7-2; cdr3_aa: CASSPGVTDTQYF; cdr3_nt: TGTGCCAGCAGCCCGGGGGTGACAGATACGCAGTATTTT
clone_size: NA; d_call: TRBD2; cdr3_length: 19; j_call: TRBJ2-1; v_call: TRBV7-9; cdr3_aa: CASSLGLSRGWISYNEQFF; cdr3_nt: TGTGCCAGCAGCTTAGGGCTTTCGCGGGGGTGGATCTCCTACAATGAGCAGTTCTTC
clone_size: NA; d_call: NA; cdr3_length: 12; j_call: TRBJ1-2; v_call: TRBV12-3/TRBV12-4; cdr3_aa: CASSTLGRGYTF; cdr3_nt: TGTGCCAGCAGTACCCTCGGAAGGGGCTACACCTTC
clone_size: NA; d_call: TRBD2; cdr3_length: 14; j_call: TRBJ2-1; v_call: TRBV4-2; cdr3_aa: CASSQGGLAAGKFF; cdr3_nt: TGTGCCAGCAGCCAAGGGGGACTAGCGGCGGGAAAGTTCTTC
clone_size: NA; d_call: TRBD2; cdr3_length: 16; j_call: TRBJ2-2; v_call: TRBV19; cdr3_aa: CASRGGLAGRTGELFF; cdr3_nt: TGTGCCAGTCGGGGGGGGCTAGCGGGACGTACCGGGGAGCTGTTTTTT
clone_size: few; d_call: TRBD1; cdr3_length: 15; j_call: TRBJ1-2; v_call: TRBV7-9; cdr3_aa: CASSQQGSRGYGYTF; cdr3_nt: TGTGCCAGCAGCCAACAGGGGAGTAGGGGCTATGGCTACACCTTC
clone_size: NA; d_call: NA; cdr3_length: 14; j_call: TRBJ1-2; v_call: TRBV25-1; cdr3_aa: CASSEYEGREGYTF; cdr3_nt: TGTGCCAGCAGTGAATATGAGGGGAGGGAAGGCTACACCTTC
clone_size: NA; d_call: NA; cdr3_length: 14; j_call: TRBJ1-1; v_call: TRBV27; cdr3_aa: CASSLVGAYTEAFF; cdr3_nt: TGTGCCAGCAGTTTAGTAGGGGCTTACACTGAAGCTTTCTTT
clone_size: NA; d_call: TRBD1; cdr3_length: 15; j_call: TRBJ2-5; v_call: TRBV5-4; cdr3_aa: CASSLQTGGLTAQYF; cdr3_nt: TGTGCCAGCAGCCTACAGACAGGGGGTTTGACGGCCCAGTACTTC
clone_size: NA; d_call: TRBD2; cdr3_length: 17; j_call: TRBJ2-3; v_call: TRBV5-5; cdr3_aa: CASSLAGGGSRTDTQYF; cdr3_nt: TGTGCCAGCAGCTTGGCGGGCGGGGGGAGTCGCACAGATACGCAGTATTTT
clone_size: NA; d_call: NA; cdr3_length: 14; j_call: TRBJ1-5; v_call: TRBV7-9; cdr3_aa: CASSSFPAQGYQHF; cdr3_nt: TGTGCCAGCAGCTCTTTTCCAGCTCAGGGTTACCAGCATTTT
clone_size: NA; d_call: NA; cdr3_length: 14; j_call: TRBJ1-1; v_call: TRBV19; cdr3_aa: CASSIGGLVPEAFF; cdr3_nt: TGTGCCAGTAGTATAGGGGGCCTGGTACCGGAAGCTTTCTTT
clone_size: NA; d_call: NA; cdr3_length: 15; j_call: TRBJ2-5; v_call: TRBV5-1; cdr3_aa: CASSLVSATQETQYF; cdr3_nt: TGCGCCAGCAGCTTGGTTTCCGCTACCCAAGAGACCCAGTACTTC
clone_size: NA; d_call: NA; cdr3_length: 12; j_call: TRBJ2-7; v_call: TRBV13; cdr3_aa: CASSTRSYEQYF; cdr3_nt: TGTGCCAGCAGCACTAGATCCTACGAGCAGTACTTC
clone_size: NA; d_call: NA; cdr3_length: 16; j_call: TRBJ1-1; v_call: TRBV19; cdr3_aa: CASSPWKGGLTGGAFF; cdr3_nt: TGTGCCAGTAGTCCATGGAAGGGGGGACTAACTGGTGGAGCTTTCTTT